Shown below are 20 T cell receptor beta chains from a single sample sequenced in a study of shared clonotypes between healthy human individuals. This table comes from immunoSEQ multiplex PCR, and its TCRdb copy is limited to in-frame clones, with some not included. Among about 340,000 clones listed, about 70% were seen once. The material sequenced was memory CD4+ T cells sorted from blood. Subset meaning: CD45RA-negative fraction. These receptors originate from a man in his thirties or forties in good health.

This clone was counted a few times. The CDR3 is CASSSRNSGNTIYF. The CDR3, as DNA: TGTGCCAGCAGCTCCAGGAACTCTGGAAACACCATATATTTT. The chain recombines TRBV11-1 with TRBJ1-3; D remains unclear. The germline V gene encodes CDR1 SGHAT and CDR2 FQDESV (reference sequence). V was pared by 4 bases and J by 0 bases, with 7 bases between. This CDR3 has 14 amino acids.

V gene TRBV11-1 combines with J gene TRBJ2-5; 7 nucleotides line up with TRBD1. V gave up 7 bases and J gave up 2 bases; unmatched junction bases: 10. Germline CDR1 and CDR2: SGHAT and FQDESV (reference sequence). The CDR3 is 15 residues long. Written as DNA, the CDR3 is TGTGCCAGCACAAGTAAATGGGGACAGCAAGAGACCCAGTACTTC. Its translation: CASTSKWGQQETQYF.

The V call is TRBV6-1, the J call TRBJ1-5; the D is unclear. Looked up from germline, CDR1 is MNHNS and CDR2 is SASEGT. The CDR3 consists of 11 residues. V dropped 6 bases and J dropped 6 bases, with 6 bases sitting between them. CDR3 in DNA: TGTGCCAGCAGGCCCAGTCAGCCCCAGCATTTT. It yields the protein CASRPSQPQHF.

This clone was observed at least ten times. This chain joins TRBV2 and TRBJ2-7, with TRBD2 as a possible D gene (5 bases). Germline values: CDR1 SNHLY, CDR2 FYNNEI. The CDR3 is 14 amino acids. V lost 5 bases, J lost 5 bases, and 16 bases lay in between. The CDR3 DNA follows: TGTGCCAGCAGTAAGGACTCGGTCGTCAACGAGCAGTACTTC. It is translated as CASSKDSVVNEQYF.

This sequence joins TRBV29-1 and TRBJ1-2; TRBD1 matches at 10 bases. This CDR3 region has 12 residues. The trim removed 7 bases at V and 7 bases at J, leaving 6 bases unmatched. Germline CDR1 SQVTM, CDR2 ANQGSEA. DNA for the CDR3: TGCAGCGCCCGACAGGGGGCGGGTGGCTACACCTTC. Residues: CSARQGAGGYTF. The variable domain in full, completed from reference TRBV29-1 and TRBJ1-2, reads SAVISQKPSRDICQRGTSLTIQCQVDSQVTMMFWYRQQPGQSLTLIATANQGSEATYESGFVIDKFPISRPNLTFSTLTVSNMSPEDSSIYLCSARQGAGGYTFGSGTRLTVV.

The V gene is TRBV7-3, the J gene TRBJ2-1; D might be TRBD2 (6 bases). V was clipped by 4 bases and J by 10 bases, with 23 bases between them. Germline CDR1 reads SGHTA; CDR2 reads FQGTGA. The CDR3 contains 16 residues. In DNA, the CDR3 is TGTGCCAGCAGCTACAACAGACTAGGAGTTACAATGGAGCAGTTCTTC. Its protein product is CASSYNRLGVTMEQFF. Filled out from reference TRBV7-3 and TRBJ2-1, the complete variable domain reads GAGVSQTPSNKVTEKGKYVELRCDPISGHTALYWYRQSLGQGPEFLIYFQGTGAADDSGLPNDRFFAVRPEGSVSTLKIQRTERGDSAVYLCASSYNRLGVTMEQFFGPGTRLTVL.

The chain has TRBV5-1 and TRBJ2-1, with D perhaps matching TRBD2 (6 bases). The CDR3 spans 15 residues. The germline V gene has CDR1 SGHRS and CDR2 YFSETQ. Trimming pared 0 bases from V and 6 bases from J, leaving 13 bases between. The CDR3 here is CASSLGLEVGNEQFF. CDR3 in DNA: TGCGCCAGCAGCTTGGGACTAGAGGTGGGCAATGAGCAGTTCTTC.

The chain employs TRBV19 and TRBJ2-4; weak D call: TRBD1 (7 bases). This CDR3 spans 16 amino acids. V shed 3 bases and J shed 7 bases, with 19 bases lying between them. Per germline, CDR1 LNHDA and CDR2 SQIVND (reference sequence). Here the CDR3 DNA reads TGTGCCAGTAGTATTGAAAGGGGGCGGGATCGGAACATTCAGTACTTC. It specifies CASSIERGRDRNIQYF.

The sample holds a few counts of this clone. V usage is TRBV7-8 and J usage is TRBJ2-7, with 9 bases aligning to TRBD2. V lost 1 base to trimming and J lost 6 bases; unmatched junction nucleotides: 10. Germline V gene lookup returns CDR1 SGHVS and CDR2 FQNEAQ. This CDR3 is 16 amino acids long. CDR3 sequence reads: CASSLGGSLAGLEQYF. CDR3 in DNA: TGTGCCAGCAGCTTAGGGGGGTCCCTAGCGGGACTCGAGCAGTACTTC. Looking up the rest from reference TRBV7-8 and TRBJ2-7 gives the full variable domain: GAGVSQSPRYKVAKRGQDVALRCDPISGHVSLFWYQQALGQGPEFLTYFQNEAQLDKSGLPSDRFFAERPEGSVSTLKIQRTQQEDSAVYLCASSLGGSLAGLEQYFGPGTRLTVT.

The rearrangement links TRBV5-1 to TRBJ2-1, with D perhaps matching TRBD1 (6 bases). The CDR3 extends over 15 amino acids. V lost 4 bases and J lost 7, with 18 bases in between. Looked up from germline, CDR1 is SGHRS and CDR2 is YFSETQ. CDR3 in amino acids: CASSPTGKVGNEQFF. CDR3 DNA: TGCGCCAGCAGCCCCACAGGGAAGGTAGGGAATGAGCAGTTCTTC.

J is TRBJ1-4 and V is TRBV4-1; TRBD1 agrees at 9 bases. Germline assignment: CDR1 MGHRA and CDR2 YSYEKL. The CDR3 loop spans 16 amino acids. V gave up 3 bases and J gave up 13 bases; unmatched junction bases: 15. This CDR3 reads CASSHDGQGPLRRLFF. DNA of the CDR3: TGCGCCAGCAGCCATGATGGACAGGGGCCCCTCCGGAGACTGTTTTTT.

The chain combines TRBV2 with TRBJ2-2, with D possibly matching TRBD2 (5 bases). V was trimmed by 5 bases and J by 6 bases, leaving 16 bases between them. In germline, CDR1 is SNHLY, CDR2 FYNNEI. This CDR3 has 15 amino acids. Here the CDR3 DNA reads TGTGCCAGCAGTCCTGGACTGAGTCCTCCCGGGGAGCTGTTTTTT. Translation gives CASSPGLSPPGELFF.

The gene calls are TRBV5-4 and TRBJ2-7; TRBD2 matches 8 bases. There are 14 residues in the CDR3. The germline V gene encodes CDR1 SGHNT and CDR2 YYREEE (reference sequence). The J segment lost 3 bases and the V segment lost 2 bases, leaving 4 bases of the junction unmatched. This CDR3 reads CASSLAGVHYEQYF. The CDR3 bases are TGTGCCAGCAGCTTAGCGGGGGTGCACTACGAGCAGTACTTC. Looking up the rest from reference TRBV5-4 and TRBJ2-7 gives the full variable domain: ETGVTQSPTHLIKTRGQQVTLRCSSQSGHNTVSWYQQALGQGPQFIFQYYREEENGRGNFPPRFSGLQFPNYSSELNVNALELDDSALYLCASSLAGVHYEQYFGPGTRLTVT.

The genes are TRBV5-1 and TRBJ2-2, with D tentatively TRBD1 (6 bases). This CDR3 region has 15 residues. The V gene lost 2 bases and the J gene lost 0 bases, with 8 bases spanning the gap. Germline V gives CDR1 SGHRS, CDR2 YFSETQ. The CDR3 DNA reads as TGCGCCAGCAGCTTAGGGGGTTCGAACACCGGGGAGCTGTTTTTT. It encodes CASSLGGSNTGELFF.

The chain couples TRBV21-1 to TRBJ2-7; the tabulated D call, TRBD2, remains unverified against the DNA. TRBV21-1 is a recognized pseudogene. This CDR3 is built from 16 residues. The DNA of the CDR3 is TGTGCCAGCAGCAAAGTAACCAATCGGGATATCTACGAGCAGTACTTC. This translates into CASSKVTNRDIYEQYF.

This clone is a singleton in its sample. V is TRBV6-5 and J is TRBJ2-7, with TRBD1 matching over 9 bases. The CDR3 has 15 residues. Trimming cost V 6 bases and J 4 bases; bases outside gene matches: 10. CDR1 is MNHEY, CDR2 SVGAGI, per germline. CDR3 bases: TGTGCCAGCAGACCGGCCGGGACAGGGATGTACGAGCAGTACTTC. This translates into CASRPAGTGMYEQYF.

V is TRBV19 and J is TRBJ2-7; weak D call: TRBD1 (6 bases). There are 14 residues in the CDR3. The V end was cut by 5 bases, the J end by 1 base, with 12 bases between. Looked up from germline, CDR1 is LNHDA and CDR2 is SQIVND (reference sequence). The CDR3 bases are TGTGCCAGTAGTCCCGGGACAATTTCCTACGAGCAGTACTTC. This sequence encodes CASSPGTISYEQYF.

This clone showed up just once. The gene calls are TRBV14 and TRBJ2-1; D not certain. Trimming took 3 bases from V and 7 from J, leaving 16 bases between them. The CDR3 is 15 amino acids. Germline-derived CDR1 and CDR2 are SGHDN and FVKESK. The CDR3, as DNA: TGTGCCAGCAGCCATGTGGGCCGTGGGGAAAATGAGCAGTTCTTC. This codes for CASSHVGRGENEQFF.

This chain links TRBV2 with TRBJ1-6; 11 bases are shared with TRBD1. Germline V gene data show CDR1 as SNHLY and CDR2 as FYNNEI. The CDR3 has 16 amino acids. V shed 8 bases, J shed 14 bases, and the junction held 17 bases outside the gene matches. The CDR3 nucleotides read TGTGCCAGCGGGTCCGGGACAGGGGGTTCGTACGGGACCCTCCACTTT. It specifies CASGSGTGGSYGTLHF.

The chain couples TRBV28 to TRBJ1-2; D unresolved. The CDR3 consists of 14 residues. Germline loops: CDR1 MDHEN, CDR2 SYDVKM. Trimming cost V 6 bases and J 5 bases, with 16 bases left between them. Here the CDR3 DNA reads TGTGCCAGCAGAATTACCCCCCCCTTGTATGGCTACACCTTC. Translation: CASRITPPLYGYTF.